The 15 T cell receptor beta chains below come from one sample, sequenced in a study of T cell repertoires in cytomegalovirus infection. TCRdb re-analysed the reads in MiXCR, keeping a single row per CDR3 protein. The sample lists 7,500 to 9,500 distinct CDR3 sequences; around 50% were seen once. These receptors' targets are unknown. The sample was PBMCs, sequenced either directly or after in vitro stimulation (not recorded which). The receptors stem from a human donor in good health (CMV status not recorded). Some clones in this sample may be carry-over from other donors' samples.

The genes are TRBV7-2 and TRBJ2-3; D might be TRBD1 (6 bases). The ends were cut back, 2 bases at V and 10 bases at J, with 13 bases in the middle. Germline CDR1 reads SGHTA; CDR2 reads FQGNSA. The CDR3 consists of 13 residues. DNA of the CDR3: TGTGCCAGCAGCTTACTACAGGGCGGGTCGCAGTATTTT. It is translated as CASSLLQGGSQYF. Supplemented by reference TRBV7-2 and TRBJ2-3, the full variable domain reads GAGVSQSPSNKVTEKGKDVELRCDPISGHTALYWYRQSLGQGLEFLIYFQGNSAPDKSGLPSDRFSAERTGGSVSTLTIQRTQQEDSAVYLCASSLLQGGSQYFGPGTRLTVL.

The V call is TRBV20-1, the J call TRBJ2-7, with TRBD2 as a possible D gene (5 bases). The germline V gene has CDR1 DFQATT and CDR2 SNEGSKA (reference sequence). V lost 3 bases and J lost 3, with 15 bases in between. The CDR3 consists of 14 residues. CDR3 sequence: CSARDSSEFYEQYF. DNA of the CDR3: TGCAGTGCTAGGGACTCCTCAGAGTTCTACGAGCAGTACTTC.

As concerns this clonotype: Relative to the germline gene, one junction end is altered; a read error may explain this. The rearrangement joins TRBV6-1 to TRBJ1-6; D remains unclear. CDR3 length: 14 amino acids. Germline CDR1 and CDR2: MNHNS and SASEGT. As DNA, the CDR3 is TGTGACAGCAGTGACGCAAGGGCTAATTCACCCCTCCACTTT. It specifies CDSSDARANSPLHF.

Only one count was recorded for this clonotype. The gene calls are TRBV3-1 and TRBJ2-3, with D maybe TRBD2 (5 bases). Germline lookup yields CDR1 LGHDT and CDR2 YNNKEL (reference sequence). This CDR3 spans 14 amino acids. Trimming took 4 bases from V and 2 from J, leaving 10 bases between them. The CDR3 spells CASSRLGDTDTQYF. CDR3 nucleotides: TGTGCCAGCAGCCGCCTGGGAGACACAGATACGCAGTATTTT.

This clonotype was seen repeatedly, ten times or more. This chain uses TRBV10-3 with TRBJ2-6, with D possibly being TRBD2 (5 bases). This CDR3 spans 13 amino acids. Germline assignment: CDR1 ENHRY and CDR2 SYGVKD. The CDR3: CAILREGANVLTF. The CDR3 coding sequence is TGTGCTATCCTCCGGGAAGGGGCCAACGTCCTGACTTTC.

The chain joins TRBV11-2 to TRBJ1-1; D gene unclear. The germline gives CDR1 SGHAT, CDR2 FQNNGV. V dropped 5 bases and J dropped 2 bases, with 15 bases sitting between them. This CDR3 is 15 amino acids long. CDR3 loop: CASSRVASLNTEAFF. In nucleotides, the CDR3 is TGTGCCAGCAGCCGGGTCGCCTCTTTAAACACTGAAGCTTTCTTT.

Worth noting for this clonotype: The final CDR3 position lacks the conserved phenylalanine or tryptophan, pointing to a likely read error. The DNA is left out, because the CDR3 cannot be placed on it with certainty; the CDR3 is given as TCRdb lists it. The rearrangement links TRBV19 to TRBJ1-5. The CDR3 spans 19 amino acids, including both terminal residues. The V gene's germline CDR1 is LNHDA and CDR2 SQIVND (reference sequence). This chain's CDR3 is CASSSLYTGTGEDNQPPHL.

The chain recombines TRBV7-2 with TRBJ1-5; no definite D call. V was trimmed by 2 bases and J by 7 bases, leaving 9 bases between them. This CDR3 spans 13 amino acids. Germline CDR1 is SGHTA and CDR2 is FQGNSA. The CDR3 spells CASSLIPQQPQHF. CDR3 coding DNA: TGTGCCAGCAGCTTAATCCCCCAACAGCCCCAGCATTTT. The variable domain in full, completed from reference TRBV7-2 and TRBJ1-5, reads GAGVSQSPSNKVTEKGKDVELRCDPISGHTALYWYRQSLGQGLEFLIYFQGNSAPDKSGLPSDRFSAERTGGSVSTLTIQRTQQEDSAVYLCASSLIPQQPQHFGDGTRLSIL.

Remarks on this clonotype: The conserved closing phenylalanine or tryptophan is absent in this CDR3, likely reflecting a read error. This chain uses TRBV10-3 with TRBJ2-1, with TRBD2 matching 12 bases. CDR1 and CDR2 (germline): ENHRY, SYGVKD. The V and J ends lost 2 bases and 6 bases, in that order; junction bases with no gene match: 8. The CDR3 has 17 amino acids. The CDR3 here is CAISEGLAGGPLNEQFL. The CDR3 coding sequence is TGTGCCATCAGTGAGGGGCTAGCGGGAGGGCCACTCAATGAGCAGTTCTTA.

Remarks on this clonotype: At one end, the junction sequence differs from germline, possibly due to a read error. The chain has TRBV7-9 and TRBJ2-1; D gene unclear. The CDR3 is made up of 16 amino acids. Germline values: CDR1 SEHNR, CDR2 FQNEAQ (reference sequence). The CDR3 DNA is TGTGCCCGCAGCTTACGCGGCGAGCGCTCCTACAATGAGCAGTTGTTC. This translates into CARSLRGERSYNEQLF.

The chain is built from TRBV7-9 and TRBJ1-5; D not resolved. This CDR3 is built from 14 residues. Germline V gene sequence: CDR1 SEHNR, CDR2 FQNEAQ (reference sequence). Trimming took off 2 bases at V and 4 bases at J, with 9 bases between the two ends. In nucleotides, the CDR3 is TGTGCCAGCAGCTTAAGTGGAGGTAATCAGCCCCAGCATTTT. Its protein is CASSLSGGNQPQHF.

The CDR3 loop is CASSLATGYPDTQYF. Written as DNA, the CDR3 is TGTGCCAGCAGCTTGGCGACAGGGTATCCAGATACGCAGTATTTT. The chain recombines TRBV7-6 with TRBJ2-3, with 7 bases fitting TRBD1. V was pared by 3 bases and J by 4 bases, with 7 bases of the junction left unmatched. Germline V CDR1 and CDR2: SGHVS, FNYEAQ. The CDR3 loop spans 15 amino acids. Full variable domain (outside the CDR3, taken from reference TRBV7-6 and TRBJ2-3): GAGVSQSPRYKVTKRGQDVALRCDPISGHVSLYWYRQALGQGPEFLTYFNYEAQQDKSGLPNDRFSAERPEGSISTLTIQRTEQRDSAMYRCASSLATGYPDTQYFGPGTRLTVL.

About this clonotype itself: In this CDR3 the conserved last residue, phenylalanine or tryptophan, is missing, so a read error is likely. The DNA is omitted, as the CDR3 cannot be located on it reliably, and the CDR3 follows TCRdb's listing. The chain joins TRBV7-9 to TRBJ2-7; TRBD1, as called in the table, went unchecked against the DNA. Germline V lookup: CDR1 SEHNR, CDR2 FQNEAQ (reference sequence). The CDR3 is made up of 15 amino acids, end residues included. The CDR3 sequence: CDSSSRDIGLYEPYL.

This clonotype was seen repeatedly, ten times or more. The genes are TRBV27 and TRBJ1-5; TRBD1 is a possible D gene (6 bases). Trimming removed 6 bases from V and 2 bases from J, with 11 bases in between. This CDR3 spans 14 amino acids. CDR1 and CDR2 from the germline V gene are MNHEY and SMNVEV (reference sequence). The CDR3, as DNA: TGTGCCAGCAGAGGGGGGCTGGGCAATCAGCCCCAGCATTTT. It yields the protein CASRGGLGNQPQHF.

This chain links TRBV6-2 or TRBV6-3 with TRBJ1-4; the D is unclear. The CDR3 spans 15 residues. Germline CDR1 reads MNHEY; CDR2 reads SVGEGT. V lost 5 bases, J lost 7 bases, and 17 bases lay in between. DNA of the CDR3: TGTGCCAGCAGTGGAGCACGGACTGGAGGTGAAAAACTGTTTTTT. It yields the protein CASSGARTGGEKLFF.